This note documents a single T cell receptor beta chain sequence. Its antigen remains unidentified. Trimming cost V 4 bases and J 4 bases; bases outside gene matches: 8. Germline V gene lookup returns CDR1 MGHDK and CDR2 SYGVNS. The CDR3 runs to 15 residues. This entry is derived from a study of stem cell transplantation in POMP-related autoinflammatory disease. On the study more broadly: Before transplant: CD4+ naive skewing, low CD8+ proportions, reduced cytokine secretion.

The study, taken as a whole, reports: Across all analyzed T-cell subsets, patients with PRAID tended toward reduced diversity and increased clonality.

PRAID featured prominent immunodeficiency. Using immunoSEQ multiplex PCR, the repertoire was profiled, and TCRdb retains in-frame clones only, with some absent. The sample shows 33,000 or so clones, 70% to 90% of them seen only once. The rearrangement joins TRBV25-1 to TRBJ2-5, with TRBD1 identical over 8 bases. The input for sequencing was CD4+ T cells from PBMCs, taken before stem cell transplantation. The sequence derives from a human donor with POMP-related autoinflammation and immune dysregulation (PRAID). The CDR3 nucleotides are TGTGCCAGCAGTGCCCGGACAGGGACTGGAGAGACCCAGTACTTC. It specifies CASSARTGTGETQYF.